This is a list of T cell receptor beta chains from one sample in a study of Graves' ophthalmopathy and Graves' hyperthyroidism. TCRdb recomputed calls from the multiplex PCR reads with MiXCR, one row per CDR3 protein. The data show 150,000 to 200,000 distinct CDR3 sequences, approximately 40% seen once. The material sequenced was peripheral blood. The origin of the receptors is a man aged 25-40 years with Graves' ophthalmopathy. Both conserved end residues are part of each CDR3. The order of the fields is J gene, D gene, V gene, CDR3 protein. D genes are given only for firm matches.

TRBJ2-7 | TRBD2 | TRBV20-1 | CSASGPSGNITPYEQYF
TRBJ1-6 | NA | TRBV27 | CASSSRQGVNSPLHF
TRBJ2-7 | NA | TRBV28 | CASSTSAQLYEQYF
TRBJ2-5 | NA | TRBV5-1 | CASSLILGPAETQYF
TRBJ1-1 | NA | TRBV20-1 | CSARGQVSEAFF
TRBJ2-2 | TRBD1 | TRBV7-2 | CASSLATGIESTGELFF
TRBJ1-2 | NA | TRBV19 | CASKDWADREPYGYTF
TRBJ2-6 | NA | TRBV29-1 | CSVDGPGANVLTF
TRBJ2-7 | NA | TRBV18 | CASSSGREQYF
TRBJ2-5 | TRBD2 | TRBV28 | CASSLFTGRDGETQYF